This T cell receptor (beta chain) was retrieved from a study of cytomegalovirus exposure and HLA in healthy donors. Broader study findings: Later analysis showed most CMV-associated TCR beta chains appearing HLA-restricted. Excluded were some V segments that proved indistinguishable, including TRBV6-2 and TRBV6-3. Among TCR beta chains, those listed as cytomegalovirus-associated numbered over 150. Most of the TCR beta V segments (in an earlier analysis) were productive either about 87% or about 30% of the time.

It was with 60 Vbeta and 13 Jbeta primers that the PCR ran. The data were produced by immunoSEQ multiplex PCR, yet TCRdb's version contains in-frame clones alone and is incomplete. The repertoire holds roughly 240,000 clones, with more than 75% as singletons. Turning to this clone: The antigen remains unidentified.

This CDR3 is 17 amino acids long. Germline CDR1 and CDR2: SGDLS and YYNGEE. The ends lost 0 bases at V and 5 bases at J; junction bases unmatched: 9. This sequence originates from a girl aged 2 to 10 in good health and CMV-seronegative. The chain combines TRBV9 with TRBJ2-2; 8 positions match TRBD1. Sequencing was done on a sample of PBMCs. CDR3 sequence reads: CASSVDFDRGSTGELFF. The CDR3, as DNA: TGTGCCAGCAGCGTAGATTTTGACAGGGGTAGTACCGGGGAGCTGTTTTTT.